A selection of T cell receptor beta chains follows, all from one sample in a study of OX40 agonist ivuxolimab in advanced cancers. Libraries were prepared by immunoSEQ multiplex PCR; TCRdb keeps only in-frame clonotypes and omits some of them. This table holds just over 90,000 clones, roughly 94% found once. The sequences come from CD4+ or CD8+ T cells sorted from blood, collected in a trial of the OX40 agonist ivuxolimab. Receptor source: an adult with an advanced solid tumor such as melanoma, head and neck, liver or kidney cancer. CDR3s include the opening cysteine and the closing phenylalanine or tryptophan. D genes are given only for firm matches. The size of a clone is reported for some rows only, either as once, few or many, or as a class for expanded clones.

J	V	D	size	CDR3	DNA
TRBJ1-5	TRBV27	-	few	CASSEGSNQPQHF	TGTGCCAGCAGTGAGGGAAGCAATCAGCCCCAGCATTTT
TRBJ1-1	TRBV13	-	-	CASSLIVQNTEAFF	TGTGCCAGCAGCTTAATCGTACAGAACACTGAAGCTTTCTTT
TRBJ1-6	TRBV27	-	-	CASSRDHRNSPLHF	TGTGCCAGCAGCCGGGACCATCGGAATTCACCCCTCCACTTT
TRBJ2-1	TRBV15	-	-	CATSPGNEQFF	TGTGCCACGTCCCCGGGGAATGAGCAGTTCTTC
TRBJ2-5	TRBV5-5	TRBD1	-	CASTSTDRGYVQETQYF	TGTGCCAGCACCTCGACCGACAGGGGCTACGTCCAAGAGACCCAGTACTTC
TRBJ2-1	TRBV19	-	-	CASSIWGNTYNEQFF	TGTGCCAGTAGTATTTGGGGGAATACCTACAATGAGCAGTTCTTC
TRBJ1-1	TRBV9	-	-	CASSVGPIRETNTEAFF	TGTGCCAGCAGCGTAGGCCCGATCAGGGAAACGAACACTGAAGCTTTCTTT
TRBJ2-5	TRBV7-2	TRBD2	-	CASSLGVSGGAWETQYF	TGTGCCAGCAGCCTCGGGGTTAGCGGGGGGGCCTGGGAGACCCAGTACTTC
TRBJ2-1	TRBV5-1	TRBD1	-	CASSSGQGGSYNEQFF	TGCGCCAGCAGCAGTGGACAGGGTGGGTCTTACAATGAGCAGTTCTTC
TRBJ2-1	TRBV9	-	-	CASSVEGSYNEQFF	TGTGCCAGCAGCGTAGAGGGATCCTACAATGAGCAGTTCTTC
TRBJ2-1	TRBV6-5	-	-	CASSYSGTDYNEQFF	TGTGCCAGCAGTTACTCGGGGACGGACTACAATGAGCAGTTCTTC
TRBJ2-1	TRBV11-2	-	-	CASSLDFSGDEQFF	TGTGCCAGCAGCTTAGACTTTTCCGGGGATGAGCAGTTCTTC
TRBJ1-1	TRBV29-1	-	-	CSVDGGDTEAFF	TGCAGCGTTGATGGGGGCGACACTGAAGCTTTCTTT
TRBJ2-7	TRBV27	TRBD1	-	CASSLRTGGTPAYEQYF	TGTGCCAGCAGTTTAAGGACAGGGGGTACACCTGCCTACGAGCAGTACTTC
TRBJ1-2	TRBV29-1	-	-	CSVEWGTNYGYTF	TGCAGCGTTGAATGGGGGACTAACTATGGCTACACCTTC
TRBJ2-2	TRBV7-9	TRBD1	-	CASSPDRVVTGELFF	TGTGCCAGCAGCCCGGACAGGGTAGTCACCGGGGAGCTGTTTTTT
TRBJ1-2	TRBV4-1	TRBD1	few	CASSQAYGTATDGYTF	TGCGCCAGCAGCCAAGCATACGGGACAGCCACTGATGGCTACACCTTC
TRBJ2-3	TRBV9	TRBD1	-	CASSATGQGGDTQYF	TGTGCCAGCAGCGCCACGGGACAGGGGGGAGATACGCAGTATTTT
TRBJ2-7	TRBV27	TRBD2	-	CASSLSSAGASYEQYF	TGTGCCAGCAGTTTATCCTCAGCGGGAGCCTCCTACGAGCAGTACTTC
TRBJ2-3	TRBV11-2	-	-	CASSLPGTPSTDTQYF	TGTGCCAGCAGCTTACCCGGGACACCTAGCACAGATACGCAGTATTTT
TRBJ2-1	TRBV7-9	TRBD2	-	CASVSAGGFSYNEQFF	TGTGCCAGCGTCTCGGCGGGAGGCTTCTCCTACAATGAGCAGTTCTTC
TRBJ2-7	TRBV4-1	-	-	CASSQDRVSEGAAYEQYF	TGCGCCAGCAGCCAAGATCGGGTCTCGGAGGGGGCCGCCTACGAGCAGTACTTC
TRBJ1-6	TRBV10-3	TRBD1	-	CATSGTGGSLHF	TGTGCCACCTCGGGGACAGGAGGGTCCCTCCACTTT
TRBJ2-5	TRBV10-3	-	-	CAISDPRERETQYF	TGTGCCATCAGTGACCCCCGGGAGCGGGAGACCCAGTACTTC
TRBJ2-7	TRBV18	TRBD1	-	CASSLTGTGVLEQYF	TGTGCCAGCTCACTTACCGGGACAGGGGTCCTCGAGCAGTACTTC
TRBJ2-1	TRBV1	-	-	CTSTPSLEGGTGEQFF	TGCACCAGCACGCCCAGCTTAGAGGGGGGTACGGGTGAGCAGTTCTTC
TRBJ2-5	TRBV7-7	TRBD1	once	CASSSSGQGKLGQETQYF	TGTGCTAGCAGCTCCTCGGGACAGGGGAAGTTAGGCCAAGAGACCCAGTACTTC
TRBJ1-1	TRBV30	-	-	CAWIPRDMNTEAFF	TGTGCCTGGATCCCCAGAGACATGAACACTGAAGCTTTCTTT
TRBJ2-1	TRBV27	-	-	CASSLWGTLNEQFF	TGTGCCAGCAGTTTATGGGGGACACTCAATGAGCAGTTCTTC
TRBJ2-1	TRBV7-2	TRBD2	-	CASSLGTSAQPAQFF	TGTGCCAGCAGCTTAGGGACTAGCGCCCAACCAGCGCAGTTCTTC
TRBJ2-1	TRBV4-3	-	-	CASSQVPWESGSSYNEQFF	TGCGCCAGCAGCCAAGTTCCTTGGGAGAGCGGCAGCTCCTACAATGAGCAGTTCTTC
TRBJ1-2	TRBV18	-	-	CASSPPQAPYGYTF	TGTGCCAGCTCACCCCCGCAGGCGCCCTATGGCTACACCTTC
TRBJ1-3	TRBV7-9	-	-	CASSLANSGNTIYF	TGTGCCAGCAGCTTAGCCAACTCTGGAAACACCATATATTTT
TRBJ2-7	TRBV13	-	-	CASSLVGEQYF	TGTGCCAGCAGCTTAGTTGGCGAGCAGTACTTC
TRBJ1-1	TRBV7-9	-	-	CASSPGVVPEAFF	TGTGCCAGCAGCCCTGGTGTAGTCCCTGAAGCTTTCTTT
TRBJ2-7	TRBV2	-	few	CASSVSREQYF	TGTGCCAGCAGTGTGTCCCGCGAGCAGTACTTC
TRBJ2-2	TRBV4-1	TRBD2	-	CASSQDPSGYTGELFF	TGCGCCAGCAGCCAAGATCCTAGCGGTTACACCGGGGAGCTGTTTTTT
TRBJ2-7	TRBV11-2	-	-	CASSLGAGTAGEQYF	TGTGCCAGCAGCTTAGGGGCGGGGACAGCGGGCGAGCAGTACTTC
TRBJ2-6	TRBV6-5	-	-	CASSLVAWGANVLTF	TGTGCCAGCAGTCTAGTGGCGTGGGGGGCCAACGTCCTGACTTTC
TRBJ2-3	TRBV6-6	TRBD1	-	CASNSGTGQYF	TGTGCCAGCAACTCCGGGACAGGGCAGTATTTT
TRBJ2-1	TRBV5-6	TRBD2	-	CASSFGTSFSEQFF	TGTGCCAGCAGCTTCGGGACTAGCTTTAGTGAGCAGTTCTTC
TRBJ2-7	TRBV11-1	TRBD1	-	CASSLGPGQGAYEQYF	TGTGCCAGCAGCTTAGGACCGGGACAGGGGGCCTACGAGCAGTACTTC
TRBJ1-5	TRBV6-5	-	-	CASSYSVGGGQPQHF	TGTGCCAGCAGTTACTCCGTGGGGGGCGGGCAGCCCCAGCATTTT
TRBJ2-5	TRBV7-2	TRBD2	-	CASSQLSGSSWETQYF	TGTGCCAGCAGCCAGCTGAGCGGGAGTTCTTGGGAGACCCAGTACTTC
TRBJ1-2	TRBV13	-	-	CASSLGSGYTF	TGTGCCAGCAGCTTAGGTTCTGGCTACACCTTC
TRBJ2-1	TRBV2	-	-	CAGGTYNEQFF	TGTGCCGGGGGAACCTACAATGAGCAGTTCTTC
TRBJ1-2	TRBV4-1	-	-	CASSQGGYRYGYTF	TGCGCCAGCAGCCAAGGGGGGTACAGGTATGGCTACACCTTC
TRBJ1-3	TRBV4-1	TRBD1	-	CASSLRTGEAGNTIYF	TGCGCCAGCAGCTTAAGGACAGGGGAAGCTGGAAACACCATATATTTT
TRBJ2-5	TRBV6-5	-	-	CASSYGGPGQETQYF	TGTGCCAGCAGTTACGGGGGTCCAGGGCAAGAGACCCAGTACTTC
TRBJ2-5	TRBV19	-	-	CASSEAFGAETQYF	TGTGCCAGCTCCGAGGCCTTCGGGGCGGAGACCCAGTACTTC
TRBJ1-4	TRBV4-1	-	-	CASSQDQGMSEKLFF	TGCGCCAGCAGCCAAGATCAGGGGATGAGCGAAAAACTGTTTTTT